Each of the 26 T cell receptor beta chains below was sequenced from the same sample in a study of CD8 T cells in ankylosing spondylitis. TCRdb itself ran the 5' RACE reads through MiXCR, one entry per CDR3 protein. The sample lists some 140,000 distinct CDR3 sequences, about an eighth seen once, with around 4.3% in the top ten. The sample comprised blood, either unsorted or a sorted T cell fraction (not recorded which). These receptors came from a female donor with ankylosing spondylitis or in good health (not recorded which).

A few counts support this clonotype. The chain couples TRBV5-4 to TRBJ2-7; TRBD1 aligns across 12 bases. The CDR3 runs 15 residues. Germline-derived CDR1 and CDR2 are SGHNT and YYREEE (reference sequence). The ends lost 3 bases at V and 6 bases at J; junction bases unmatched: 7. DNA of the CDR3: TGTGCCAGCAGCTGGGACAGGGGGCGGCTTACCGAGCAGTACTTC. Translated: CASSWDRGRLTEQYF. Based on the CDR3 plus reference TRBV5-4 and TRBJ2-7, the full variable domain is ETGVTQSPTHLIKTRGQQVTLRCSSQSGHNTVSWYQQALGQGPQFIFQYYREEENGRGNFPPRFSGLQFPNYSSELNVNALELDDSALYLCASSWDRGRLTEQYFGPGTRLTVT.

In the case of this clonotype: A read error may explain this, as a much larger clone is one base away. The rearrangement links TRBV7-2 to TRBJ2-1; D gene uncertain. CDR1 and CDR2 (germline): SGHTA, FQGNSA. The CDR3 runs 14 residues. In DNA form, the CDR3 reads TGTGCCAGCAGCTTCGGTTTAGCAAACAATGAGCAGATCTTC. Translating gives CASSFGLANNEQIF. Full variable domain (outside the CDR3, taken from reference TRBV7-2 and TRBJ2-1): GAGVSQSPSNKVTEKGKDVELRCDPISGHTALYWYRQSLGQGLEFLIYFQGNSAPDKSGLPSDRFSAERTGGSVSTLTIQRTQQEDSAVYLCASSFGLANNEQIFGPGTRLTVL.

This clonotype was detected ten times or more. This chain uses TRBV23-1 with TRBJ2-3, with 7 bases lining up with TRBD2. TRBV23-1 is an ORF, and what it does is uncertain. The CDR3 loop spans 16 amino acids. After removal of 6 bases from V and 4 bases from J, the junction contained 13 bases not matched to a gene. CDR3 in DNA: TGCGCCAGCAGGCCGACCGCGGGGGAAATCTCAGATACGCAGTATTTT. It translates to CASRPTAGEISDTQYF.

This clonotype showed up just a few times. This chain connects TRBV7-6 to TRBJ2-7; 9 positions match TRBD1. Per germline, CDR1 SGHVS and CDR2 FNYEAQ. V lost 5 bases and J lost 5; bases outside the gene matches: 10. The CDR3 spans 15 residues. The CDR3 is CASSRYLGQGNEQYF. CDR3 DNA sequence: TGTGCCAGCAGCCGGTATCTCGGACAGGGGAACGAGCAGTACTTC.

Worth noting for this clonotype: Because the CDR3 is missing its conserved closing phenylalanine or tryptophan, this is likely a read error. Because the CDR3's place on the DNA is in doubt, the DNA is left out and the CDR3 is given as listed by TCRdb. The CDR3 sequence: CSASTGGNYGDTL. This chain links TRBV20-1 with TRBJ1-2; TRBD1, the D gene given by the table, was not confirmed from the DNA. Counting both end residues, the CDR3 totals 13 amino acids. The germline V gene encodes CDR1 DFQATT and CDR2 SNEGSKA (reference sequence).

This clonotype was seen repeatedly, ten times or more. The chain has TRBV5-1 and TRBJ2-3, with D perhaps matching TRBD2 (6 bases). Germline V gene sequence: CDR1 SGHRS, CDR2 YFSETQ. The V end was cut by 7 bases, the J end by 1 base, with 13 bases between. The CDR3 extends over 14 amino acids. CDR3 DNA sequence: TGCGCCAGCCGCGCGGGGCGACGCACAGATACGCAGTATTTT. Its protein product is CASRAGRRTDTQYF.

In its sample, this clonotype was seen many times. V is TRBV28 and J is TRBJ1-4, with TRBD1 identical over 9 bases. J lost 5 bases, V lost 5 bases, and 6 bases had no gene match. Germline V gene data show CDR1 as MDHEN and CDR2 as SYDVKM. The CDR3 is 15 amino acids. The CDR3 sequence is CASSDPGTGNEKLFF. The CDR3 nucleotides read TGTGCCAGCAGTGACCCCGGGACAGGGAATGAAAAACTGTTTTTT.

This clonotype appeared a few times. The chain combines TRBV28 with TRBJ1-4; 8 bases agree with TRBD1. J was trimmed by 8 bases and V by 3 bases; bases with no gene match: 5. The CDR3 runs to 14 residues. Germline V gene data show CDR1 as MDHEN and CDR2 as SYDVKM. Here the CDR3 reads CASSLSGGNEKLFF. The CDR3 bases are TGTGCCAGCAGTTTGTCAGGGGGCAACGAAAAACTGTTTTTT.

This clonotype has a count of ten or more. The genes are TRBV27 and TRBJ1-1; D is uncertain. The V gene lost 2 bases and the J gene lost 5 bases, with 15 bases spanning the gap. In germline, CDR1 is MNHEY, CDR2 SMNVEV (reference sequence). The CDR3 loop spans 15 amino acids. CDR3 coding DNA: TGTGCCAGCAGTTTACCACCAGCAGTTTTGACTGAAGCTTTCTTT. Translating gives CASSLPPAVLTEAFF.

This clonotype was recorded at least ten times. J is TRBJ2-1 and V is TRBV4-2, with 11 bases matching TRBD2. After removal of 4 bases from V and 3 bases from J, the junction contained 8 bases not matched to a gene. Germline V gives CDR1 LGHNA, CDR2 YNFKEQ. The CDR3 spans 17 residues. The DNA of the CDR3 is TGTGCCAGCAGCCCAGAGGGGACTAGCGGCCGCTACAATGAGCAGTTCTTC. This gives the protein CASSPEGTSGRYNEQFF.

This clonotype was observed at least ten times. The chain uses TRBV5-1 and TRBJ2-3; a weak D match, TRBD2 (6 bases). There are 14 residues in the CDR3. The V end lost 4 bases, the J end lost 2 bases, and 11 bases lay between the germline ends. Germline V CDR1 and CDR2: SGHRS, YFSETQ. Here the CDR3 DNA reads TGCGCCAGCAGCGGCGGGGCATTCACAGATACGCAGTATTTT. Its protein is CASSGGAFTDTQYF.

This clonotype was counted ten times or more. The J gene is TRBJ2-7, the V gene TRBV20-1; TRBD2 matches 8 bases. This CDR3 spans 11 amino acids. J was trimmed by 7 bases and V by 5 bases; bases with no gene match: 4. Germline CDR1 DFQATT, CDR2 SNEGSKA (reference sequence). The CDR3 loop is CSAVAGREQYF. The CDR3 DNA reads as TGCAGTGCTGTAGCGGGAAGGGAGCAGTACTTC.

This clonotype was detected ten times or more. The J gene is TRBJ1-1, the V gene TRBV9, with D possibly matching TRBD1 (5 bases). The germline V gene encodes CDR1 SGDLS and CDR2 YYNGEE. Trimming took off 3 bases at V and 3 bases at J, with 6 bases between the two ends. The CDR3 is 12 residues long. The DNA for the CDR3 is TGTGCCAGCAGCGGAGGGGACACTGAAGCTTTCTTT. Amino acids: CASSGGDTEAFF.

This clonotype was detected ten times or more. This chain links TRBV7-9 with TRBJ1-1, with a weak D call TRBD1 (5 bases). The CDR3 covers 16 residues. CDR1 and CDR2 from the germline V gene are SEHNR and FQNEAQ (reference sequence). Trimming shortened V by 2 bases and J by 3 bases, and 16 bases separated the two germline ends. In DNA form, the CDR3 reads TGTGCCAGCAGCTTAAGACCAGTAATCAGGGACACTGAAGCTTTCTTT. This encodes CASSLRPVIRDTEAFF.

In this sample, this clonotype turned up many times. The rearrangement joins TRBV12-3 or TRBV12-4 to TRBJ2-7; 9 bases are shared with TRBD1. Trimming took 5 bases from V and 0 from J; bases not matched to a gene: 8. The CDR3 loop spans 16 amino acids. As DNA, the CDR3 is TGTGCCAGCAGTATCGGGACAGGGATGAGCTCCTACGAGCAGTACTTC. Translation gives CASSIGTGMSSYEQYF.

As for this clonotype: Just one base apart from a much larger clone, this may be a read error. The genes are TRBV13 and TRBJ2-2; D not certain. Germline V gene lookup returns CDR1 PRHDT and CDR2 FYEKMQ (reference sequence). V gave up 8 bases and J gave up 7 bases, with 17 bases separating them. The length of the CDR3 is 14 residues. CDR3 coding DNA: TGTGCCAGCCGCAACCTGAGGATCGGCGGGGAGCTGTTTTTT. Translated: CASRNLRIGGELFF.

Turning to this clonotype: One base away lies a much larger clone, so this may be a sequencing read error. V and J are TRBV3-1 and TRBJ2-7; 7 bases are a match to TRBD1. This CDR3 spans 15 amino acids. Per the germline V gene, CDR1 is LGHDT and CDR2 is YNNKEL (reference sequence). Here the CDR3 reads CACSRLPGQYYEQYF. The CDR3 DNA reads as TGTGCCTGCAGCCGTCTCCCGGGACAGTACTACGAGCAGTACTTC.

The V gene is TRBV7-2, the J gene TRBJ1-2, with 7 positions matching TRBD1. V was clipped by 3 bases and J by 4 bases; unmatched bases: 5. The CDR3 loop spans 14 amino acids. CDR1 and CDR2 from the germline V gene are SGHTA and FQGNSA. CDR3: CASSLGQLTYGYTF. The CDR3 nucleotides read TGTGCCAGCAGCTTGGGACAGCTGACCTATGGCTACACCTTC.

This clonotype showed up many times. The V and J genes are TRBV6-1 and TRBJ2-1, with TRBD1 identical over 9 bases. The CDR3 covers 14 residues. Germline trimming cut 5 bases from V and 8 bases from J; bases unmatched to any gene: 7. Germline V gene lookup returns CDR1 MNHNS and CDR2 SASEGT. CDR3 sequence reads: CASSPGTGWDEQFF. As DNA, the CDR3 is TGTGCCAGCAGTCCCGGGACAGGGTGGGATGAGCAGTTCTTC.

As for this clonotype: A much larger clone differs by one base, so this may be a read error. The chain links TRBV5-1 to TRBJ1-1; D call uncertain. This CDR3 is 14 amino acids long. The germline gives CDR1 SGHRS, CDR2 YFSETQ. Between the trimmed V and J ends, which lost 2 bases and 9 bases, there was a span of 17 bases. CDR3 in amino acids: CASSFGTRGNKAFF. CDR3 DNA sequence: TGCGCCAGCAGCTTCGGAACCCGGGGTAATAAAGCTTTCTTT.

On this clonotype: This may arise from a read error, as a much more abundant clone is one base away. Here the CDR3 omits its conserved ending phenylalanine or tryptophan, so a read error is the likely source. This sequence joins TRBV7-9 and TRBJ2-1; D is ambiguous. Trimming left V 2 bases short and J 5 bases short, with 13 bases between. Per the germline V gene, CDR1 is SEHNR and CDR2 is FQNEAQ (reference sequence). The CDR3 runs to 15 residues. The CDR3: CASSLSVTRHNEQFI. The CDR3, as DNA: TGTGCCAGCAGCTTATCAGTAACAAGACACAATGAGCAGTTCATC.

This clonotype was found many times. The chain employs TRBV3-1 and TRBJ1-1; TRBD1 matches 7 bases. Germline loops: CDR1 LGHDT, CDR2 YNNKEL (reference sequence). V lost 5 bases and J lost 4; bases outside the gene matches: 10. The CDR3 has 15 amino acids. CDR3 sequence (DNA): TGTGCCAGCAGCTCGCCCAACAGGGGAGGCACTGAAGCTTTCTTT. Translation gives CASSSPNRGGTEAFF.

This clonotype has a count of ten or more. This sequence joins TRBV20-1 and TRBJ1-1, with D possibly being TRBD1 (5 bases). The CDR3 runs 13 residues. The germline V gene encodes CDR1 DFQATT and CDR2 SNEGSKA (reference sequence). V gave up 3 bases and J gave up 2 bases, with 10 bases separating them. The chain's CDR3 is CSASSGGNTEAFF. CDR3 bases: TGCAGTGCTAGTTCGGGGGGAAACACTGAAGCTTTCTTT.

Notes on this clonotype: Compared with germline, one end of the junction differs, possibly owing to a read error. This chain uses TRBV7-6 with TRBJ1-3; perhaps TRBD1 as D (5 bases). The germline V gene has CDR1 SGHVS and CDR2 FNYEAQ. This CDR3 has 14 amino acids. CDR3 in amino acids: CVSSQGQGGNTIYF. For the CDR3, the DNA is TGTGTCAGCAGCCAAGGGCAGGGAGGAAACACCATATATTTT.

This clonotype was recorded many times. This CDR3 reads CASSRGSNYGYTF. In DNA form, the CDR3 reads TGTGCCAGCAGCCGGGGATCTAACTATGGCTACACCTTC. The genes are TRBV3-1 and TRBJ1-2; the D is unclear. Germline lookup yields CDR1 LGHDT and CDR2 YNNKEL (reference sequence). Trimming pared 4 bases from V and 0 bases from J, leaving 6 bases between. This CDR3 is built from 13 residues.

V and J are TRBV24-1 and TRBJ2-4; the D is unclear. Germline V lookup: CDR1 KGHDR, CDR2 SFDVKD. This CDR3 has 11 residues. Trimming removed 3 bases from V and 8 bases from J, with 4 bases in between. This CDR3 is CATSDPYIQYF. The CDR3 nucleotides are TGTGCCACCAGTGATCCCTACATTCAGTACTTC.